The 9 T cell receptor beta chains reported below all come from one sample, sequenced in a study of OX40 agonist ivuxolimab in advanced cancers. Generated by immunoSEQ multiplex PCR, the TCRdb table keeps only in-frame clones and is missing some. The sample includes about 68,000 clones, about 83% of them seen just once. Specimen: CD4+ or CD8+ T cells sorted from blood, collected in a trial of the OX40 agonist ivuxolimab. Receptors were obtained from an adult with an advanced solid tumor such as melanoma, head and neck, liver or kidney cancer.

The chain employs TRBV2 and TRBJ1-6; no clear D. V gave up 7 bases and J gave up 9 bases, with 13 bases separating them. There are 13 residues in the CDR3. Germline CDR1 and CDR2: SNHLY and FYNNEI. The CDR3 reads CASTRAEASPLHF. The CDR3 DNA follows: TGTGCCAGCACCCGGGCCGAAGCTTCACCCCTCCACTTT.

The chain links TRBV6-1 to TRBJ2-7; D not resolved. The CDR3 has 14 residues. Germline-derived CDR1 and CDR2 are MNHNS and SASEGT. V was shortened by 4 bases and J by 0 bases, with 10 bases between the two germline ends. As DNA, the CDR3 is TGTGCCAGCAGTGTTTCACTTAACTCCTACGAGCAGTACTTC. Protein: CASSVSLNSYEQYF.

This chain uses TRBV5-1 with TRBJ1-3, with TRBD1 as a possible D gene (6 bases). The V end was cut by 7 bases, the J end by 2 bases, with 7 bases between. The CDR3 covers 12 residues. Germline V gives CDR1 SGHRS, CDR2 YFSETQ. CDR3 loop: CASSGAGNTIYF. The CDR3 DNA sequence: TGCGCCAGCTCAGGGGCTGGAAACACCATATATTTT.

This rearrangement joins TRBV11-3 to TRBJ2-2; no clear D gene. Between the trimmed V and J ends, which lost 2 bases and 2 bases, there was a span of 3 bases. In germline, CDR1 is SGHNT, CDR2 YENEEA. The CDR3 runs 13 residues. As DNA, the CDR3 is TGTGCCAGCAGCTTACTAAACACCGGGGAGCTGTTTTTT. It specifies CASSLLNTGELFF.

For the CDR3, the DNA is TGTGCCAGCAGCTTCTCCGGCGGGGGGCGCACCCGCTTGGAAGATACGCAGTATTTT. Protein sequence: CASSFSGGGRTRLEDTQYF. V gene TRBV13 combines with J gene TRBJ2-3, with 8 bases fitting TRBD2. The CDR3 is 19 amino acids. The ends lost 3 bases at V and 5 bases at J; junction bases unmatched: 19. Germline CDR1 reads PRHDT; CDR2 reads FYEKMQ (reference sequence).

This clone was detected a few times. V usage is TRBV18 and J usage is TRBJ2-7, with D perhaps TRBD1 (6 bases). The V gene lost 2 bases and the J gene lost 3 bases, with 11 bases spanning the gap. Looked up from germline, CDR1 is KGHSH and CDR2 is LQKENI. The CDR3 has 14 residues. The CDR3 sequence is CASSPDTGSYEQYF. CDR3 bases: TGTGCCAGCTCACCAGACACAGGGAGCTACGAGCAGTACTTC.

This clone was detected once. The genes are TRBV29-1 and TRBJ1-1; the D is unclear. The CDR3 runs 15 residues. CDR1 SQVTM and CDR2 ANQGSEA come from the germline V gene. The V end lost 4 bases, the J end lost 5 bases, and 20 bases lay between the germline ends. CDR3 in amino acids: CSVGYGGSLNTEAFF. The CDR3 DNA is TGCAGCGTTGGGTATGGAGGCAGCCTCAATACTGAAGCTTTCTTT.

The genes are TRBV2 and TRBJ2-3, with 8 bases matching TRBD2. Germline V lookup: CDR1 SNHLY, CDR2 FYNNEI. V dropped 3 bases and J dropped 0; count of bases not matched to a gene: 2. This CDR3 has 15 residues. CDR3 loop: CASSDSGVSTDTQYF. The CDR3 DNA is TGTGCCAGCAGTGATAGCGGGGTCAGCACAGATACGCAGTATTTT.

This CDR3 is CASSILTNQPQHF. Here the CDR3 DNA reads TGTGCCAGTAGTATTTTGACGAATCAGCCCCAGCATTTT. This chain uses TRBV19 with TRBJ1-5, with D uncertain. There are 13 residues in the CDR3. CDR1 is LNHDA, CDR2 SQIVND, per germline (reference sequence). V shed 3 bases and J shed 4 bases, with 7 bases lying between them.